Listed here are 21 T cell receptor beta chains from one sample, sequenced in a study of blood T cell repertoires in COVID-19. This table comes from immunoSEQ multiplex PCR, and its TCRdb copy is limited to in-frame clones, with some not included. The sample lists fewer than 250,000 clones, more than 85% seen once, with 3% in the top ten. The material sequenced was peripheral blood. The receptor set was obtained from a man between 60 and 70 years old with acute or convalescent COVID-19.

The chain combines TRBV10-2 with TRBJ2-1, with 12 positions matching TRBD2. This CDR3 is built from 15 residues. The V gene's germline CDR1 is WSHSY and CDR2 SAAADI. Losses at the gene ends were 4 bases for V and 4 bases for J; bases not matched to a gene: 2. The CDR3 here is CASSVTSGGYNEQFF. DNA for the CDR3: TGCGCCAGCAGTGTAACTAGCGGGGGGTACAATGAGCAGTTCTTC.

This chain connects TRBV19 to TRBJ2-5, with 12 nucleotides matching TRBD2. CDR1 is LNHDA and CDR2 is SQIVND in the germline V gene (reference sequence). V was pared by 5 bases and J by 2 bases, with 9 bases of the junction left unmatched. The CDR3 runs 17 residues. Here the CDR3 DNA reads TGTGCCAGTAGTGTACGCCCGACTAGCGGGGGACAAGAGACCCAGTACTTC. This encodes CASSVRPTSGGQETQYF.

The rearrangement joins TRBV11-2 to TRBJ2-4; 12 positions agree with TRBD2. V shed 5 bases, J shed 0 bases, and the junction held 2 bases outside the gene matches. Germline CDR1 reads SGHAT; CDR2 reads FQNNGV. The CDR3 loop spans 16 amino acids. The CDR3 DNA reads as TGTGCCAGCAGCCCGACTAGCGGGGGAGCCAAAAACATTCAGTACTTC. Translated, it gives CASSPTSGGAKNIQYF.

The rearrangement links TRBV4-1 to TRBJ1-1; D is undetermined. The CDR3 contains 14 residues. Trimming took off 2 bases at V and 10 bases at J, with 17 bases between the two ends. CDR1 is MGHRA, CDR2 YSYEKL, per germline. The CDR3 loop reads CASSQQGPLRGAFF. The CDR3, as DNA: TGCGCCAGCAGCCAACAAGGACCGTTGCGGGGAGCTTTCTTT.

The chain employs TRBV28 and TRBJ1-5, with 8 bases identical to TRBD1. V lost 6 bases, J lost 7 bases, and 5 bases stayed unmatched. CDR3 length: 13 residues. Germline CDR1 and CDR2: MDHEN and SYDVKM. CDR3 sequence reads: CASRRQGRQPQHF. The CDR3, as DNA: TGTGCCAGCAGGCGACAGGGGAGGCAGCCCCAGCATTTT.

The CDR3 region has the DNA TGTGCCAGCAGCTATACAGGGGAGGCCAACTATGGCTACACCTTC. Its translation is CASSYTGEANYGYTF. The chain uses TRBV11-3 and TRBJ1-2; TRBD1 aligns across 7 bases. This CDR3 comprises 15 residues. V dropped 4 bases and J dropped 2; count of bases not matched to a gene: 7. The germline V gene has CDR1 SGHNT and CDR2 YENEEA.

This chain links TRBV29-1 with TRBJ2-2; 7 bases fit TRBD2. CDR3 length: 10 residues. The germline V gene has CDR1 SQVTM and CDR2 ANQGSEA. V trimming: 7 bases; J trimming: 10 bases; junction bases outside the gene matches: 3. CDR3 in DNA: TGCAGCGGGGGAGGGGTGGAGCTGTTTTTT. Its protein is CSGGGVELFF.

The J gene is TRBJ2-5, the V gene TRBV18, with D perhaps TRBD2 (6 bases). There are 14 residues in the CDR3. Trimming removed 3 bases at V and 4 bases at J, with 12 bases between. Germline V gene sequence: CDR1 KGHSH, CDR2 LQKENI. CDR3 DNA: TGTGCCAGCTCACCCCGACTAGATGGAGAGACCCAGTACTTC. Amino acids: CASSPRLDGETQYF. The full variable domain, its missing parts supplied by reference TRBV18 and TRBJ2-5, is NAGVMQNPRHLVRRRGQEARLRCSPMKGHSHVYWYRQLPEEGLKFMVYLQKENIIDESGMPKERFSAEFPKEGPSILRIQQVVRGDSAAYFCASSPRLDGETQYFGPGTRLLVL.

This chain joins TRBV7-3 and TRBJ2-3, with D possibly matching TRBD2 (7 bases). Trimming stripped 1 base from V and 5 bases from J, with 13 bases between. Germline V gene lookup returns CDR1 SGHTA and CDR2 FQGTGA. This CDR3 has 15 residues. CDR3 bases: TGTGCCAGCAGCTTAAGAGGCGGGGGCGGAGATACGCAGTATTTT. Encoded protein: CASSLRGGGGDTQYF.

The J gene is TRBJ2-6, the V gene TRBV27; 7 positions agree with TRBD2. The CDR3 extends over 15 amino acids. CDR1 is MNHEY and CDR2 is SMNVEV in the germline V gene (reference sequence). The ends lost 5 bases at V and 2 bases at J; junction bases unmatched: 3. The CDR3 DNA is TGTGCCAGCAGTCTAACTAGCGCTGGGGCCAACGTCCTGACTTTC. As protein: CASSLTSAGANVLTF.

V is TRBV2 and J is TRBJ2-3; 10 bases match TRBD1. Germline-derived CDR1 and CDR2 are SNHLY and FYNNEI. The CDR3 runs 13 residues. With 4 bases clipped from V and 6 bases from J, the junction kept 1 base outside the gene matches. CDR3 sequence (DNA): TGTGCCAGCAGTGGACAGGGGGCGGATACGCAGTATTTT. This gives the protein CASSGQGADTQYF.

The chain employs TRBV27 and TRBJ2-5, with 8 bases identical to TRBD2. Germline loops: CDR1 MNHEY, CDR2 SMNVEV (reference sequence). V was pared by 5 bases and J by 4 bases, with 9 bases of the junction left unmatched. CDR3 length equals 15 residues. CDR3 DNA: TGTGCCAGCAGTCCCCTAAGAGCGGGGGTAGAGACCCAGTACTTC. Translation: CASSPLRAGVETQYF.

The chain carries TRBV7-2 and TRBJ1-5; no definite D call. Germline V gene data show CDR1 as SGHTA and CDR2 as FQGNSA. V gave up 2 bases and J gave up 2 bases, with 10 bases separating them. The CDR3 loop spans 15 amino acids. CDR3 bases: TGTGCCAGCAGCTTATCATCAACAGGCAATCAGCCCCAGCATTTT. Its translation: CASSLSSTGNQPQHF.

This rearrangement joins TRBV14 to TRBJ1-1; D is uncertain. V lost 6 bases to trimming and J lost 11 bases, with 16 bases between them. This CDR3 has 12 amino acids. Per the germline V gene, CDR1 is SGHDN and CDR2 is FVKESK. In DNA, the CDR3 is TGTGCCAGCAGGCGACCCCACCCCGGGGCTTTCTTT. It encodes CASRRPHPGAFF.

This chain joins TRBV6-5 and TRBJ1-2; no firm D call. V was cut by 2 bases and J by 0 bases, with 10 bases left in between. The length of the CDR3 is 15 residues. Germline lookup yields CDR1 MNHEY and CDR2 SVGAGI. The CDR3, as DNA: TGTGCCAGCAGTTACGCAGGAGGACCTAACTATGGCTACACCTTC. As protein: CASSYAGGPNYGYTF.

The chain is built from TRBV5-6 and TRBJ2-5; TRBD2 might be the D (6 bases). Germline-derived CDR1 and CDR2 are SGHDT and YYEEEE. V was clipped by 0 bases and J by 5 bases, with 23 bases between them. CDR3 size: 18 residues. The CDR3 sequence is CASSLAGIGRVQGETQYF. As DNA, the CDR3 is TGTGCCAGCAGCTTGGCCGGAATCGGGAGAGTACAAGGGGAGACCCAGTACTTC.

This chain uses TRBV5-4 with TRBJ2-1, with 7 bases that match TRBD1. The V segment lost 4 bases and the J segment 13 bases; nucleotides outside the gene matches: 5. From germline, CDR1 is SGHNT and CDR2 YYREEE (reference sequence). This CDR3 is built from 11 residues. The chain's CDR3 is CASSPGQVQFF. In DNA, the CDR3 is TGTGCCAGCAGCCCAGGACAGGTACAGTTCTTC.

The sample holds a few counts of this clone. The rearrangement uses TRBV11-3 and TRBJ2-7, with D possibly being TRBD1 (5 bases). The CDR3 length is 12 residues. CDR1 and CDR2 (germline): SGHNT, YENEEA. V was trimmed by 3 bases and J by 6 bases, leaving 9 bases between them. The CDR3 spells CASSLNTGEQYF. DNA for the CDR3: TGTGCCAGCAGCTTGAATACAGGCGAGCAGTACTTC.

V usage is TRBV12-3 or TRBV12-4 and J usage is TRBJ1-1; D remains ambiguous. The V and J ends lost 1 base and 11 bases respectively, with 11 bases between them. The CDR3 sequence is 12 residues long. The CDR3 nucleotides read TGTGCCAGCAGTTTAGGAGGGAGTGAGGCTTTCTTT. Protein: CASSLGGSEAFF.

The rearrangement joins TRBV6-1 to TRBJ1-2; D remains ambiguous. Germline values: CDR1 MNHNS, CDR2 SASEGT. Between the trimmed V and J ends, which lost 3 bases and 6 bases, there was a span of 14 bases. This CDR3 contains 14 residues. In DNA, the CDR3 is TGTGCCAGCAGTGATGAGGGCAGTAGCCATGGCTACACCTTC. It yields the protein CASSDEGSSHGYTF.

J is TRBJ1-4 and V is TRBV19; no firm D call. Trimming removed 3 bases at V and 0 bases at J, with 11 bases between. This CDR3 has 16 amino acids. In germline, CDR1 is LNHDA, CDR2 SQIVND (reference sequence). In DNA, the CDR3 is TGTGCCAGTAGTATTCAACCAACTGCAACTAATGAAAAACTGTTTTTT. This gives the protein CASSIQPTATNEKLFF. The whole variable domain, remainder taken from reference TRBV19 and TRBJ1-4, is DGGITQSPKYLFRKEGQNVTLSCEQNLNHDAMYWYRQDPGQGLRLIYYSQIVNDFQKGDIAEGYSVSREKKESFPLTVTSAQKNPTAFYLCASSIQPTATNEKLFFGSGTQLSVL.